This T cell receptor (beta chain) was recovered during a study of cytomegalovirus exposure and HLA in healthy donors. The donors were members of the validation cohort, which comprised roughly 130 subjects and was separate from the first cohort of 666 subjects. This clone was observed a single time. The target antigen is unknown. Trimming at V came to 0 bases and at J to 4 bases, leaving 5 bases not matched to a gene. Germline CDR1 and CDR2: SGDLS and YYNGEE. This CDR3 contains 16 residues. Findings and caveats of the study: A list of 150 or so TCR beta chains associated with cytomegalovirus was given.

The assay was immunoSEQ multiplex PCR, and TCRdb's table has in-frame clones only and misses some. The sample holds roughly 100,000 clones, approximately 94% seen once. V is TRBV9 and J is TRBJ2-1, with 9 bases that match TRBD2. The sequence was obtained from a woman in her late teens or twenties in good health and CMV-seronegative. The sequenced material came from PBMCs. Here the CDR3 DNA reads TGTGCCAGCAGCGTAGAGGGGGCGGGAGGGTACAATGAGCAGTTCTTC. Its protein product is CASSVEGAGGYNEQFF. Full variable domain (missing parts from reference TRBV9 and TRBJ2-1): DSGVTQTPKHLITATGQRVTLRCSPRSGDLSVYWYQQSLDQGLQFLIQYYNGEERAKGNILERFSAQQFPDLHSELNLSSLELGDSALYFCASSVEGAGGYNEQFFGPGTRLTVL.